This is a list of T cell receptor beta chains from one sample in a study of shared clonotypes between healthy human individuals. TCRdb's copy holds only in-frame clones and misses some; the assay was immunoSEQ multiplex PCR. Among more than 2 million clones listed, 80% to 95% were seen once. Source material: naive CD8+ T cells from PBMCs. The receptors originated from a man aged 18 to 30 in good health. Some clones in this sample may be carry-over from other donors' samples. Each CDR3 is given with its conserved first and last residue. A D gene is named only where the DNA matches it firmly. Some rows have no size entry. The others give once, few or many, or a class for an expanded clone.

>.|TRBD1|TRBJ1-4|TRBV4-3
CASSQEGQTGLIEKLFF
TGCGCCAGCAGCCAGGAAGGCCAGACAGGGCTCATTGAAAAACTGTTTTTT
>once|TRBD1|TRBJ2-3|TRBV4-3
CASSQGQGYDTQYF
TGCGCCAGCAGCCAAGGACAGGGTTACGATACGCAGTATTTT
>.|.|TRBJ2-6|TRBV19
CASSFRVFGANVLTF
TGTGCCAGTAGTTTCCGGGTCTTTGGGGCCAACGTCCTGACTTTC
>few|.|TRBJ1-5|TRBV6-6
CASSYGRVSDQPQHF
TGTGCCAGCAGTTACGGCAGGGTTAGTGATCAGCCCCAGCATTTT
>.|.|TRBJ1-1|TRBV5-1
CASSITGTEAFF
TGCGCCAGCAGTATCACAGGGACTGAAGCTTTCTTT
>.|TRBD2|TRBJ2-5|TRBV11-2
CASSSLPWREIEETQYF
TGTGCCAGCAGCTCCCTCCCATGGCGGGAGATAGAAGAGACCCAGTACTTC
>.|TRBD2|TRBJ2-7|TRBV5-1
CASSLASQVAGENEQYF
TGCGCCAGCAGCTTGGCCTCCCAGGTAGCGGGAGAGAACGAGCAGTACTTC
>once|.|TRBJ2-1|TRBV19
CASSSTGLNEQFF
TGTGCCAGTAGTTCCACAGGGCTTAATGAGCAGTTCTTC
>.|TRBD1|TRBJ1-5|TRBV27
CASSPVRGQGQPQHF
TGTGCCAGCAGCCCAGTAAGGGGGCAGGGTCAGCCCCAGCATTTT
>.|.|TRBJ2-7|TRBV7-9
CASSFMTDEQYF
TGTGCCAGCAGCTTTATGACGGACGAGCAGTACTTC
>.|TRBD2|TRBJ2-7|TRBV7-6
CASSLAASGGKYEQYF
TGTGCCAGCAGCTTAGCTGCTAGCGGGGGAAAATACGAGCAGTACTTC
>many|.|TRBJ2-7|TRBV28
CASRDRGIEQYF
TGTGCCAGCAGGGACCGGGGCATCGAGCAGTACTTC
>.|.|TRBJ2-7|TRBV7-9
CASSSRSGGQAYEQYF
TGTGCCAGCAGCTCAAGATCTGGGGGGCAGGCCTACGAGCAGTACTTC
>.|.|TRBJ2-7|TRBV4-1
CASSQEGPSYEQYF
TGCGCCAGCAGCCAAGAAGGACCTTCCTACGAGCAGTACTTC
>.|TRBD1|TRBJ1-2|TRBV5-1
CASSLVDKQGRTRSNYGYTF
TGCGCCAGCAGCTTGGTGGATAAACAGGGGCGAACCAGATCTAACTATGGCTACACCTTC
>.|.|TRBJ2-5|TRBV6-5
CASSYSLFMSQYF
TGTGCCAGCAGTTACTCGCTCTTCATGTCCCAGTACTTC